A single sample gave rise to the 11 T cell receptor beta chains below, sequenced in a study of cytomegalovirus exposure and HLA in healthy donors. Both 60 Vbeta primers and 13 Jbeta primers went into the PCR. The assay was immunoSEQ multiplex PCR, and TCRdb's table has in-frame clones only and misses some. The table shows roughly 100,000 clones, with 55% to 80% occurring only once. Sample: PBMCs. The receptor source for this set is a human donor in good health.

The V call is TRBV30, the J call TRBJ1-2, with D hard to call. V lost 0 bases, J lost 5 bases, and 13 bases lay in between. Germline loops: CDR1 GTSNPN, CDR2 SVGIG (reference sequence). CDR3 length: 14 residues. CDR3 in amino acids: CAWSVVQVGYGYTF. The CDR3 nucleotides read TGTGCCTGGAGTGTGGTGCAGGTTGGATATGGCTACACCTTC.

The CDR3 spells CASSQGLDRGGTDTQYF. The CDR3 DNA reads TGCGCCAGCAGCCAAGGACTTGACAGGGGGGGCACAGATACGCAGTATTTT. This sequence joins TRBV4-1 and TRBJ2-3; TRBD1 aligns across 9 bases. CDR1 is MGHRA and CDR2 is YSYEKL in the germline V gene. The CDR3 is 17 residues long. Trimming removed 1 base from V and 1 base from J; junction bases left unmatched: 6.

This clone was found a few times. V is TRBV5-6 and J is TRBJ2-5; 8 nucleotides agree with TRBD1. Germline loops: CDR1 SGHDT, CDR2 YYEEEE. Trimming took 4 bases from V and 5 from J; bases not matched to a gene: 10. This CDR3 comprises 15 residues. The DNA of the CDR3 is TGTGCCAGCAGCCCTTCCCTGACAGGGGTCGAGACCCAGTACTTC. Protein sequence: CASSPSLTGVETQYF.

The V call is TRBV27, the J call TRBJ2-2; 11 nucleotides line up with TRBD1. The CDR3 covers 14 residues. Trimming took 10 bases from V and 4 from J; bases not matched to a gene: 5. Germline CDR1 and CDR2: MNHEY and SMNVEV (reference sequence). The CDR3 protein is CAIRGTGGTGELFF. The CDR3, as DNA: TGTGCCATCCGCGGGACAGGGGGCACCGGGGAGCTGTTTTTT.

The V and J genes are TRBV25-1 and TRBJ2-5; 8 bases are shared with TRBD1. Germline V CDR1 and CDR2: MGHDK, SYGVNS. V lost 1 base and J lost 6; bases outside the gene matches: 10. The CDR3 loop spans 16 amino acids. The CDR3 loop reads CASSESLTGVMQTQYF. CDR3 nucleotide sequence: TGTGCCAGCAGTGAATCTTTGACAGGGGTAATGCAGACCCAGTACTTC.

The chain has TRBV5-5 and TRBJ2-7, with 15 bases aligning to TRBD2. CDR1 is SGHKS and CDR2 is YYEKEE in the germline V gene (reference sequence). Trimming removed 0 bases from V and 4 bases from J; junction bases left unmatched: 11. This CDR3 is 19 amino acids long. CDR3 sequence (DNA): TGTGCCAGCAGCTTGGAACCCGGGACTAGCGGGAGGCCGGGGTACGAGCAGTACTTC. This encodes CASSLEPGTSGRPGYEQYF.

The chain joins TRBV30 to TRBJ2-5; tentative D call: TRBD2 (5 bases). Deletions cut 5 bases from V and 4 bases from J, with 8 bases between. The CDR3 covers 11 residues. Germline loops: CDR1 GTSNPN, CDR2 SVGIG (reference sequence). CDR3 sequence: CAWERRETQYF. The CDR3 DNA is TGTGCCTGGGAGCGGAGAGAGACCCAGTACTTC.

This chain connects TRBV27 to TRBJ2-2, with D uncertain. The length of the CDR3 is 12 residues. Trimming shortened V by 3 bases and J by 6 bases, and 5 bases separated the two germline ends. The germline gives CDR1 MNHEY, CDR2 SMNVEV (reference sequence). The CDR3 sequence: CASSFLSGELFF. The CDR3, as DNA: TGTGCCAGCAGTTTCCTATCCGGGGAGCTGTTTTTT.

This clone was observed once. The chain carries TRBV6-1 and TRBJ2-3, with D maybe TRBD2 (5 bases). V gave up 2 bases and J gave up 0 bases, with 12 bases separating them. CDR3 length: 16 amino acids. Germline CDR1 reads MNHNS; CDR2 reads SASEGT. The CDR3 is CASSERRVPSTDTQYF. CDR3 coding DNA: TGTGCCAGCAGTGAACGGCGGGTACCTAGCACAGATACGCAGTATTTT.

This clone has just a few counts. As DNA, the CDR3 is TGCGCCAGCAGGTCCGGGGGTTGGGATACTGAAGCTTTCTTT. It specifies CASRSGGWDTEAFF. This chain links TRBV5-1 with TRBJ1-1; tentatively, D is TRBD1 (5 bases). V lost 5 bases to trimming and J lost 5 bases, with 16 bases between them. The germline CDR1 and CDR2 sequences are SGHRS and YFSETQ. This CDR3 is 14 amino acids long.

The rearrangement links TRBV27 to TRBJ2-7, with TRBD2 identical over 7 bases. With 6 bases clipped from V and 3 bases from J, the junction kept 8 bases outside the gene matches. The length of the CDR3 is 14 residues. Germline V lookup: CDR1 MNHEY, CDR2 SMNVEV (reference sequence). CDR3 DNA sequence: TGTGCCAGCAGCTTCGCGGGAGACGGCTACGAGCAGTACTTC. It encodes CASSFAGDGYEQYF.